This T cell receptor beta chain appears in the sequencing data of a study of pediatric ulcerative colitis. The CDR3 loop spans 17 amino acids. The germline CDR1 and CDR2 sequences are SGHKS and YYEKEE (reference sequence). V lost 3 bases and J lost 0, with 16 bases in between. Remarks on this clone: The target antigen is unknown.

Before the diagnostic colonoscopy, ulcerative colitis patients were free of immunosuppressive medication. Profiled with immunoSEQ multiplex PCR; TCRdb holds only in-frame clones, not every one. The table includes about 32,000 clones, around 80% detected once. Findings and limits, study-wide: A couple of rectal clonotypes were found only in ulcerative colitis patients, all of them. Compared with controls, ulcerative colitis showed greater blood-rectum clone sharing.

This chain connects TRBV5-5 to TRBJ1-5, with D uncertain. Specimen: blood. This receptor was obtained from a boy aged 5-17 years with severe ulcerative colitis. This CDR3 is CASSSSAWTHSNQPQHF. DNA for the CDR3: TGTGCCAGCAGCTCTAGTGCGTGGACCCATAGCAATCAGCCCCAGCATTTT.